The TCR beta chain described here comes from a study of T cell changes during pregnancy in multiple sclerosis. This CDR3 is built from 16 residues. Germline CDR1 and CDR2: MNHNY and SVGAGI (reference sequence). Between the trimmed V and J ends, which lost 2 bases and 1 base, there was a span of 14 bases. Measured with immunoSEQ multiplex PCR; TCRdb has only the in-frame clones, and not every one. The sample contains approximately 90,000 clones, 91% of which appear only once. The TCR originated in a female donor with multiple sclerosis, enrolled in a pregnancy study. The starting material was peripheral blood, obtained before pregnancy. The rearrangement uses TRBV6-6 and TRBJ1-1; maybe TRBD1 (5 bases). CDR3 DNA sequence: TGTGCCAGCAGTTACGCCCAGGGTAGAGGGAACACTGAAGCTTTCTTT. This codes for CASSYAQGRGNTEAFF.